This T cell receptor (beta chain) was observed in a study of cytomegalovirus exposure and HLA in healthy donors. In regard to this clone: Its target is not known.

A multiplex PCR was run with 60 Vbeta primers and 13 Jbeta primers. Assay: immunoSEQ multiplex PCR; the TCRdb copy retains only in-frame clones and omits some. The data show some 120,000 clones, about 59% seen once. Germline V gene sequence: CDR1 SGDLS, CDR2 YYNGEE. V was pared by 0 bases and J by 6 bases, with 3 bases of the junction left unmatched. The CDR3 has 15 residues. Study-level points and caveats: Later analysis suggested links between common viral pathogens and several top significant clusters. The study carried out a later analysis of TCR beta sequences. It associated 15,000 to 20,000 of them with specific HLA alleles at a false discovery rate of 0.05. Specificity for CMV antigens was confirmed in vitro for a few of the CMV-associated chains.

Sample: PBMCs. The clonotype comes from a woman aged 40 to 50 in good health and CMV-seropositive. This chain links TRBV9 with TRBJ1-4; TRBD1 matches 9 bases. CDR3 DNA: TGTGCCAGCAGCGTAGAGGACAGGGGTGATGAAAAACTGTTTTTT. It encodes CASSVEDRGDEKLFF.